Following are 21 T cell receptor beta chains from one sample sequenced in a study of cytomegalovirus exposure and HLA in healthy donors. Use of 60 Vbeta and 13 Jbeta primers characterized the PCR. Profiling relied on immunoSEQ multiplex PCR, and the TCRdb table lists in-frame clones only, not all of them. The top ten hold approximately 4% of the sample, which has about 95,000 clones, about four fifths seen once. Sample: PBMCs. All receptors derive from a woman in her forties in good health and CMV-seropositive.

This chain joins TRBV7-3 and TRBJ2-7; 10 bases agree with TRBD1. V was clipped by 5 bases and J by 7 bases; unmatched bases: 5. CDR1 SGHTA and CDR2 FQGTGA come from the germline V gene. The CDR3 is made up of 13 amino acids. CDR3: CASSADRGLEQYF. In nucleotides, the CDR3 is TGTGCCAGCAGCGCCGACAGGGGGCTTGAGCAGTACTTC.

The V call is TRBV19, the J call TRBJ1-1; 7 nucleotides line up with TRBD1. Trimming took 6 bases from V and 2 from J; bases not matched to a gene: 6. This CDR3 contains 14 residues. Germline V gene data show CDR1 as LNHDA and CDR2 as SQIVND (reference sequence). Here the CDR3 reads CASRQTGHNTEAFF. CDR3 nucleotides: TGTGCCAGTAGACAGACAGGGCACAACACTGAAGCTTTCTTT.

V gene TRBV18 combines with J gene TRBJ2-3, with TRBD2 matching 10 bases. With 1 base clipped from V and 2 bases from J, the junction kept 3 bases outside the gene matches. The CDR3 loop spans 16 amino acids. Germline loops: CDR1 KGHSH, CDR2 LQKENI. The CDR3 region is CASSPRTSGDTDTQYF. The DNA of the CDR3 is TGTGCCAGCTCACCACGGACTAGCGGTGACACAGATACGCAGTATTTT.

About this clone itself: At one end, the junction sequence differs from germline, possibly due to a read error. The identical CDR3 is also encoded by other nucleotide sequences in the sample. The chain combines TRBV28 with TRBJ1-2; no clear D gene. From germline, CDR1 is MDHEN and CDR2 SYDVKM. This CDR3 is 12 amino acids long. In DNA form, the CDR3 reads TGTGCCAGCAGCCCTTCTAACTATGGATACACCTTC. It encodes CASSPSNYGYTF.

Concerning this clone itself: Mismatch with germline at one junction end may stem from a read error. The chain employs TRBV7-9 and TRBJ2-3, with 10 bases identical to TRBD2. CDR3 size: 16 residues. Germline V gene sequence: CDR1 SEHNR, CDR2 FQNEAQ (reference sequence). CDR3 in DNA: TGTTCCAGCAGCTTAGATCTAGCGGGAGGCACAGATACGCAGTATTTT. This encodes CSSSLDLAGGTDTQYF.

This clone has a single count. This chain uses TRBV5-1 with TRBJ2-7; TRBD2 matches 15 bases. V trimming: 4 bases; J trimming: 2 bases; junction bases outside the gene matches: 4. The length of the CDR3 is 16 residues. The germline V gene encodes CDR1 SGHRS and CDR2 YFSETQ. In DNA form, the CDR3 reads TGCGCCAGCAGCCCCGGACTAGCGGGAGGGCCCTACGAGCAGTACTTC. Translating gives CASSPGLAGGPYEQYF.

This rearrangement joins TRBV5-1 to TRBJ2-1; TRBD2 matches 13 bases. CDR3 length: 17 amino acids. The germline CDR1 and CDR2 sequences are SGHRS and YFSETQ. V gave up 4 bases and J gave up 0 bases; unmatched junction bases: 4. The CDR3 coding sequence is TGCGCCAGCAGCAGGGGACTAGCGGGAACCTCCTACAATGAGCAGTTCTTC. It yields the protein CASSRGLAGTSYNEQFF.

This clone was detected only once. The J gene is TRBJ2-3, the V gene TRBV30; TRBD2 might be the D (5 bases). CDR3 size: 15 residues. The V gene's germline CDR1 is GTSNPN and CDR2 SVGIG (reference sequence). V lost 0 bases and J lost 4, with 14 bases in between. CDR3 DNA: TGTGCCTGGAGTGTATGGCCGGGGAGCCCAGATACGCAGTATTTT. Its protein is CAWSVWPGSPDTQYF.

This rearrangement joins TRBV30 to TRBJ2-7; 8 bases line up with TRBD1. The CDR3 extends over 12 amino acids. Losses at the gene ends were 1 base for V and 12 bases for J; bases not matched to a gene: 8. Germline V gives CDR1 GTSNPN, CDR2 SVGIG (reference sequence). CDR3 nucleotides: TGTGCCTGGAGTGAAGTGACAGGGGCGGGGTACTTC. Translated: CAWSEVTGAGYF.

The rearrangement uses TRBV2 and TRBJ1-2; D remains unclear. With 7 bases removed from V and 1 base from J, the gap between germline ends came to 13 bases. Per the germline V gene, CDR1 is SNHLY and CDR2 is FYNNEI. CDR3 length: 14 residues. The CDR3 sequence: CASNLRVFNYGYTF. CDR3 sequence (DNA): TGTGCCAGCAATCTAAGAGTATTTAACTATGGCTACACCTTC.

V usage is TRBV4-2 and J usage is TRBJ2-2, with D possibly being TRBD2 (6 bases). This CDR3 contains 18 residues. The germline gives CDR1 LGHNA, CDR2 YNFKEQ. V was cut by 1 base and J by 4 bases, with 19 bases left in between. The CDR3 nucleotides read TGTGCCAGCAGCCAAGTCGGGGAGTCGGGAGTACTCACCGGGGAGCTGTTTTTT. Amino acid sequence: CASSQVGESGVLTGELFF.

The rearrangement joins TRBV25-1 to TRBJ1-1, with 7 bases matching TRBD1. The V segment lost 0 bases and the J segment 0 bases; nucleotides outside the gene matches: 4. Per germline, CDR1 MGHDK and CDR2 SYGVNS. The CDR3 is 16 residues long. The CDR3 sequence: CASSEYGDSMNTEAFF. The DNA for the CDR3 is TGTGCCAGCAGTGAATATGGGGACAGTATGAACACTGAAGCTTTCTTT.

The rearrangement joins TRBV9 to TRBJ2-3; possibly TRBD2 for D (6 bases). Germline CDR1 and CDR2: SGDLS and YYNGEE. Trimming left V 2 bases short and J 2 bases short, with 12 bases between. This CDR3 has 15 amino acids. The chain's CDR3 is CASSVTGDPTDTQYF. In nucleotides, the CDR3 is TGTGCCAGCAGCGTTACGGGAGACCCCACAGATACGCAGTATTTT.

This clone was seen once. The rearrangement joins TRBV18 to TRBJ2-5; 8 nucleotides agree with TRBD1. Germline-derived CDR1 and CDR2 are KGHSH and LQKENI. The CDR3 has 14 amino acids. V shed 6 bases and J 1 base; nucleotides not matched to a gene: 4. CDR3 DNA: TGTGCCAGCTCTCCGGACAGGGTCCAAGAGACCCAGTACTTC. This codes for CASSPDRVQETQYF.

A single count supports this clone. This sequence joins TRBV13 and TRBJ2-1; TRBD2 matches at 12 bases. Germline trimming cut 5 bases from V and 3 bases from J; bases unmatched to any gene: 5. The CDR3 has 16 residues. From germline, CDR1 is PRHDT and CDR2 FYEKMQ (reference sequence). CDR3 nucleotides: TGTGCCAGCAGCCTAGCGGGAGGGCCGGTCTACAATGAGCAGTTCTTC. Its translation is CASSLAGGPVYNEQFF.

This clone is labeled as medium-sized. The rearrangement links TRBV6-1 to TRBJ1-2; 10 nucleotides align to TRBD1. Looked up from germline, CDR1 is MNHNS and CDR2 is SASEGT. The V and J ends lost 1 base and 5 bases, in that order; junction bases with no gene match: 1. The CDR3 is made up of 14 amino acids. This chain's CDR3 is CASSEGTGGYGYTF. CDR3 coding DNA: TGTGCCAGCAGTGAAGGGACAGGGGGATATGGCTACACCTTC.

The CDR3 region is CASPTGSGRAGETQYF. As DNA, the CDR3 is TGTGCCAGCCCCACTGGGAGCGGGAGGGCAGGAGAGACCCAGTACTTC. The V and J genes are TRBV21-1 and TRBJ2-5; the table gives TRBD2 as D, unverified against the DNA. TRBV21-1 is recorded as a pseudogene. The CDR3 is 16 residues long.

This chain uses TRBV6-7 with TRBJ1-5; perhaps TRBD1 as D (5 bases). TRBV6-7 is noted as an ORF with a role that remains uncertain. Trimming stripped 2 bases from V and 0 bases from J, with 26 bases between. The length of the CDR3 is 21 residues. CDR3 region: CASSYLQRQIIRIDSNQPQHF. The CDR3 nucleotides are TGTGCCAGCAGTTACCTACAACGACAGATTATCAGAATTGATAGCAATCAGCCCCAGCATTTT.

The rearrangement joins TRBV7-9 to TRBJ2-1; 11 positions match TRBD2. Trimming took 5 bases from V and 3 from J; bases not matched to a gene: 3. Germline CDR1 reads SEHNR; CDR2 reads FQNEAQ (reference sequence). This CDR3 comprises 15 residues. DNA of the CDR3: TGTGCCAGCAGCCATAGCGGGAGGGTCTACAATGAGCAGTTCTTC. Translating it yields CASSHSGRVYNEQFF.

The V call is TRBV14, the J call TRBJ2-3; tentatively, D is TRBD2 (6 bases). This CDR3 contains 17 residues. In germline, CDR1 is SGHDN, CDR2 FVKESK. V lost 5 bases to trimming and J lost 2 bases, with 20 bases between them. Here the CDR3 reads CASSKGRGLGSTDTQYF. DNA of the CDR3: TGTGCCAGCAGCAAAGGCCGGGGGTTGGGGTCCACAGATACGCAGTATTTT. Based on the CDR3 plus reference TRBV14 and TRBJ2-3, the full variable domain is EAGVTQFPSHSVIEKGQTVTLRCDPISGHDNLYWYRRVMGKEIKFLLHFVKESKQDESGMPNNRFLAERTGGTYSTLKVQPAELEDSGVYFCASSKGRGLGSTDTQYFGPGTRLTVL.

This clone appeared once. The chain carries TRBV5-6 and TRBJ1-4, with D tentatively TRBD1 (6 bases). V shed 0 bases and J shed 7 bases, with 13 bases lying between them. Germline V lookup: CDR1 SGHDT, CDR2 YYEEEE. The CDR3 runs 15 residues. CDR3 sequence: CASSLAEGGSEKLFF. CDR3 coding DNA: TGTGCCAGCAGCTTGGCCGAAGGGGGTAGTGAAAAACTGTTTTTT.